These T cell receptor beta chains were read from a single sample in a study of Graves' ophthalmopathy and Graves' hyperthyroidism. Each CDR3 protein is one row after TCRdb ran MiXCR on the multiplex PCR reads. The repertoire has around 1.1 million distinct CDR3 sequences, 35% to 40% of them found once; the top ten carry around 10%. The sequenced sample consisted of peripheral blood or thyroid tissue (not recorded which). These receptors were collected from an adult man with Graves' hyperthyroidism. The CDR3 runs from the conserved cysteine through the conserved F or W. The D gene is left open where the match is weak. For some rows the clone size is stated as once, few or many, or as a class when expanded; others skip it.

j_call	clone_size	v_call	d_call	cdr3_aa	cdr3_nt
TRBJ1-2	few	TRBV5-1	-	CASSLDRGWDYGYTF	TGCGCCAGCAGCTTGGACCGGGGTTGGGACTATGGCTACACCTTC
TRBJ2-5	-	TRBV7-9	-	CASSQGGGNQPQYF	TGTGCCAGCAGCCAGGGGGGGGGTAATCAGCCCCAGTACTTC
TRBJ1-4	many	TRBV7-2	-	CASSLRVNEKLFF	TGCGCCAGCAGCTTGCGCGTTAATGAAAAACTGTTTTTT
TRBJ2-7	-	TRBV7-9	-	CASSLQDLGSYEQYF	TGTGCCAGCAGCTTACAGGATCTCGGGTCCTACGAGCAGTACTTC
TRBJ2-2	few	TRBV9	TRBD1	CASSVGQGVRGELFF	TGTGCCAGCAGCGTAGGACAGGGGGTACGCGGGGAGCTGTTTTTT
TRBJ2-7	-	TRBV10-2	TRBD1	CASSAAPTGLDEQYF	TGCGCCAGCAGCGCCGCACCGACAGGGCTTGACGAGCAGTACTTC
TRBJ1-2	few	TRBV9	-	CASNDLLGKGYGYTF	TGTGCCAGCAACGACCTCCTGGGAAAAGGGTATGGCTACACCTTC
TRBJ2-2	-	TRBV10-2	TRBD2	CASSPGLAGRPGELFF	TGCGCCAGCAGTCCCGGACTAGCGGGAAGGCCCGGGGAGCTGTTTTTT
TRBJ2-6	many	TRBV5-8	-	CASRREGSSGANVLTF	TGTGCCAGCAGGCGGGAAGGGAGCTCTGGGGCCAACGTCCTGACTTTC
TRBJ1-1	many	TRBV19	-	CASSRRAGETEAFF	TGTGCCAGTAGCCGAAGGGCTGGAGAGACTGAAGCTTTCTTT
TRBJ2-5	many	TRBV29-1	TRBD2	CSPAQLASETQYF	TGCAGCCCCGCCCAACTAGCGTCAGAGACCCAGTACTTC
TRBJ2-6	many	TRBV24-1	-	CATSLGGGAETRSGANVLTF	TGTGCCACGTCCCTAGGGGGGGGCGCCGAGACACGCTCTGGGGCCAACGTCCTGACTTTC
TRBJ1-2	many	TRBV12-3/TRBV12-4	TRBD1	CASSSRTGNYGYTF	TGTGCCAGCAGTAGCCGGACAGGGAACTATGGCTACACCTTC
TRBJ2-7	once	TRBV18	TRBD1	CATGPGQGVSYEQYF	TGTGCCACGGGGCCGGGACAGGGAGTTTCCTACGAGCAGTACTTC
TRBJ1-1	few	TRBV6-6	-	CASSYTGHLNTEAFF	TGTGCCAGCAGTTACACGGGACACCTAAACACTGAAGCTTTCTTT
TRBJ1-6	-	TRBV12-3/TRBV12-4	-	CASSLVIGSPLHF	TGTGCCAGCAGTTTAGTAATTGGTTCACCCCTCCACTTT
TRBJ1-2	-	TRBV20-1	-	CSASRRTNYGYTF	TGCAGTGCTAGTCGGCGGACTAACTATGGCTACACCTTC
TRBJ1-1	few	TRBV12-3/TRBV12-4	-	CASSLGTALTEAFF	TGTGCCAGCAGTTTAGGGACAGCCCTCACTGAAGCTTTCTTT
TRBJ2-5	-	TRBV9	TRBD1	CASSVGQESAQYF	TGTGCCAGCAGTGTGGGACAGGAAAGCGCCCAGTACTTC
TRBJ2-7	few	TRBV25-1	-	CASSQGTTWF	TGTGCCAGCAGCCAGGGGACCACCTGGTTC
TRBJ2-3	-	TRBV5-1	-	CASSDVSGGTDTQYF	TGCGCCAGCAGCGACGTATCGGGGGGCACAGATACGCAGTATTTT
TRBJ2-5	many	TRBV5-4	-	CASSLDGVQETQYF	TGTGCCAGCAGCTTGGACGGCGTGCAAGAGACCCAGTACTTC
TRBJ1-5	many	TRBV15	TRBD1	CATSRDLRGQGAGSNQPQHF	TGTGCCACCAGCAGAGATCTACGGGGACAGGGGGCTGGTAGCAATCAGCCCCAGCATTTT
TRBJ1-1	-	TRBV7-2	-	CASSSSEKNTEAFF	TGTGCCAGCAGCTCGAGCGAAAAGAACACTGAAGCTTTCTTT
TRBJ1-1	-	TRBV2	TRBD1	CASDRGDTEAFF	TGTGCCAGCGACAGGGGAGACACTGAAGCTTTCTTT
TRBJ1-2	-	TRBV2	-	CASSGSSFYTF	TGTGCCAGCAGTGGTAGCAGCTTTTACACCTTC